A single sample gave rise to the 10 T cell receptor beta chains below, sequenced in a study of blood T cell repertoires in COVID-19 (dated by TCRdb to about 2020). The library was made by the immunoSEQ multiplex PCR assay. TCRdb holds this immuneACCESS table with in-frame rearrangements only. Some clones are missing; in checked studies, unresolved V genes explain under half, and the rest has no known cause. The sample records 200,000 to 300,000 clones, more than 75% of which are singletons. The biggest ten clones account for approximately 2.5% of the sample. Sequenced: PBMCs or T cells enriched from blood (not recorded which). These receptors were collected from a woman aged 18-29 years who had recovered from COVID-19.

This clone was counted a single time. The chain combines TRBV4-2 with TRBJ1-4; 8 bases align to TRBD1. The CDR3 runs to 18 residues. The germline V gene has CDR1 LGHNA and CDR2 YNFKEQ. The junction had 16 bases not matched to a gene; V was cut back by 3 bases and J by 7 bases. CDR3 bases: TGTGCCAGCAGCCAGGACCCCGGGACAGGAGCTCTCGGTGAAAAACTGTTTTTT. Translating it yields CASSQDPGTGALGEKLFF.

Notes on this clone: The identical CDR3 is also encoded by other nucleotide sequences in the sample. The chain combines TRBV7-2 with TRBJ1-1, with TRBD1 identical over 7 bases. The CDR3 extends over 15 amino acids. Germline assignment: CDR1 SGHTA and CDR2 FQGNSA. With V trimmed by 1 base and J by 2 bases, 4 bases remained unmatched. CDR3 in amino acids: CASSLGTGVNTEAFF. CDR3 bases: TGTGCCAGCAGCTTAGGGACAGGTGTAAACACTGAAGCTTTCTTT.

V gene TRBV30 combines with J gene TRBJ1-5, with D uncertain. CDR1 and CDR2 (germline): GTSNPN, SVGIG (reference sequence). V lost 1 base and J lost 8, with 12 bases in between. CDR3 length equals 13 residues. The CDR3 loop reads CAWSGHFREPQHF. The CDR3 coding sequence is TGTGCCTGGAGTGGTCACTTCCGGGAGCCCCAGCATTTT.

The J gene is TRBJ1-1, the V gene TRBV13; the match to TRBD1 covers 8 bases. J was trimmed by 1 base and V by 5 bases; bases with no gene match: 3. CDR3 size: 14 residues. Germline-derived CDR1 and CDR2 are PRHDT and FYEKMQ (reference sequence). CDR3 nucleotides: TGTGCCAGCAGCCCGGGGACAGGGAACACTGAAGCTTTCTTT. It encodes CASSPGTGNTEAFF.

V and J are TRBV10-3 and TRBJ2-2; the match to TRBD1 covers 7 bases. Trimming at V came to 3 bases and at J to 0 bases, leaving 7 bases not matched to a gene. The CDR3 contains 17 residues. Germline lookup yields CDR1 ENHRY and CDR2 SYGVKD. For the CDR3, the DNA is TGTGCCATCAGTGAAGAATCTGGGACAGCGAACACCGGGGAGCTGTTTTTT. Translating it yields CAISEESGTANTGELFF.

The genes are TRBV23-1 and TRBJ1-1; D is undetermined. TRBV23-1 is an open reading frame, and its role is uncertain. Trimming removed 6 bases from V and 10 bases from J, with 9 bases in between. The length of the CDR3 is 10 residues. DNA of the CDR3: TGCGCCAGCAGCCCTCAGGCAGCTTTCTTT. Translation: CASSPQAAFF.

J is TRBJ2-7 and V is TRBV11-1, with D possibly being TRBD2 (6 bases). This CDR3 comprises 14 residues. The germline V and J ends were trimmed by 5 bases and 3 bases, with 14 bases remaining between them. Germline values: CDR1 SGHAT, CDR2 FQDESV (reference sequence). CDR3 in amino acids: CASSRTWGGYEQYF. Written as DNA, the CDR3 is TGTGCCAGCAGCAGAACCTGGGGAGGCTACGAGCAGTACTTC.

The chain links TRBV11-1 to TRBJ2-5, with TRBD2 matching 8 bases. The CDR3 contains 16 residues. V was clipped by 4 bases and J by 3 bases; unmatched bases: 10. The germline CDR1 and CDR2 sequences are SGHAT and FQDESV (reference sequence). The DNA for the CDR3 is TGTGCCAGCAGCTCCACTTCTTTAGCGGGAAAAGAGACCCAGTACTTC. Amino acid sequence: CASSSTSLAGKETQYF.

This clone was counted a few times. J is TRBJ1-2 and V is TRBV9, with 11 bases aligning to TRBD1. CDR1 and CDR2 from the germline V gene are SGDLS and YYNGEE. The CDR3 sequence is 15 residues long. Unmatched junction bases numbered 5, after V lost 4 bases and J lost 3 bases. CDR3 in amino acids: CASSPGQGAHYGYTF. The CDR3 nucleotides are TGTGCCAGCAGCCCCGGACAGGGGGCTCACTATGGCTACACCTTC. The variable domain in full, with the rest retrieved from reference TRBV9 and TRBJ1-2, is DSGVTQTPKHLITATGQRVTLRCSPRSGDLSVYWYQQSLDQGLQFLIQYYNGEERAKGNILERFSAQQFPDLHSELNLSSLELGDSALYFCASSPGQGAHYGYTFGSGTRLTVV.

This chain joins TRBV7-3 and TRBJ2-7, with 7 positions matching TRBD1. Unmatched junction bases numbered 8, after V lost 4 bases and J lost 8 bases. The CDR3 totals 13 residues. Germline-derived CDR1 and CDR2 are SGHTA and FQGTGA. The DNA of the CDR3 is TGTGCCAGCAGCTCAGGGACAGCGGAGAAGCAGTACTTC. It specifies CASSSGTAEKQYF.